The rows below give T cell receptor beta chains drawn from one sample of a study of T-cell memory formation after mild COVID-19. MiXCR, applied by TCRdb to the 5' RACE reads, yields one record per CDR3 protein. The sample has about 400,000 distinct CDR3 sequences; roughly 24% are singletons. Sequencing was done on a sample of PBMCs or a T cell subset sorted from them (not recorded which). These receptors all stem from an adult woman who had mild COVID-19 (a few samples of this study predate the infection). Cell type and time point are not known. Both conserved end residues are part of each CDR3. Fields, in order: V gene, clone size, D gene, J gene, CDR3 DNA, CDR3 protein. A D gene is named only where the DNA matches it firmly. Clone sizes are given selectively: once, few, many, or a class where the clone is expanded.

v_gene: TRBV7-9; abundance: -; d_gene: TRBD1; j_gene: TRBJ2-3; CDR3nt: TGTGCCAGCAGCTTAGGGACAGGGGGAGTTGCAGATACGCAGTATTTT; CDR3aa: CASSLGTGGVADTQYF
v_gene: TRBV5-6; abundance: few; d_gene: -; j_gene: TRBJ1-2; CDR3nt: TGTGCCAGCAGCTTGGTATCTGGGTTTAACTATGGCTACACCTTC; CDR3aa: CASSLVSGFNYGYTF
v_gene: TRBV30; abundance: few; d_gene: -; j_gene: TRBJ2-1; CDR3nt: TGTGCCTGGAGCGCCGGGCACCCCTCCTACAATGAGCAGTTCTTC; CDR3aa: CAWSAGHPSYNEQFF
v_gene: TRBV24-1; abundance: few; d_gene: TRBD1; j_gene: TRBJ2-1; CDR3nt: TGTGCCACCAGTGACCCCGGGACAGGGTATAGGAATGAGCAGTTCTTC; CDR3aa: CATSDPGTGYRNEQFF
v_gene: TRBV20-1; abundance: few; d_gene: TRBD1; j_gene: TRBJ2-7; CDR3nt: TGCAGTGCTAACAGGGGGAGTGGCGAGCAGTACTTC; CDR3aa: CSANRGSGEQYF
v_gene: TRBV18; abundance: once; d_gene: TRBD1; j_gene: TRBJ1-1; CDR3nt: TGTGCCAGCTCACCACCCGACAGGGGGTACACTGAAGCTTTCTTT; CDR3aa: CASSPPDRGYTEAFF
v_gene: TRBV7-8; abundance: -; d_gene: TRBD2; j_gene: TRBJ2-4; CDR3nt: TGTGCCAGCAGACCGGGACGGACCGCGGGAGGGAACATTCAGTACTTC; CDR3aa: CASRPGRTAGGNIQYF
v_gene: TRBV24-1; abundance: -; d_gene: TRBD1; j_gene: TRBJ1-4; CDR3nt: TGTGCCACCAGTGATCGTTCCGGGACAGGCTCTGAAAAACTGTTTTTT; CDR3aa: CATSDRSGTGSEKLFF
v_gene: TRBV29-1; abundance: -; d_gene: -; j_gene: TRBJ2-3; CDR3nt: TGCAGCTTCCTCCAGGGCTTCGGATCAGATACGCAGTATTTT; CDR3aa: CSFLQGFGSDTQYF
v_gene: TRBV2; abundance: -; d_gene: -; j_gene: TRBJ1-4; CDR3nt: TGTGCCAGCAGCGATGGACAGACCGAAAAACTGTTTTTT; CDR3aa: CASSDGQTEKLFF
v_gene: TRBV12-3/TRBV12-4; abundance: -; d_gene: -; j_gene: TRBJ2-7; CDR3nt: TGTGCCAGCAGTTTACTATCGGGGGCGACAGTCACCTACGAGCAGTACTTC; CDR3aa: CASSLLSGATVTYEQYF
v_gene: TRBV6-2/TRBV6-3; abundance: few; d_gene: -; j_gene: TRBJ2-3; CDR3nt: TGTGCCAGCAGTTACTCGATTAGCGGAGACCACACAGATACGCAGTATTTT; CDR3aa: CASSYSISGDHTDTQYF
v_gene: TRBV5-6; abundance: -; d_gene: TRBD2; j_gene: TRBJ2-1; CDR3nt: TGTGCCAGCAGCTTGGATACTAGCGGGGGCTACAATGAGCAGTTCTTC; CDR3aa: CASSLDTSGGYNEQFF
v_gene: TRBV10-3; abundance: -; d_gene: -; j_gene: TRBJ2-3; CDR3nt: TGTGCCATCAAGGGGGGGCCGGACACAGATACGCAGTATTTT; CDR3aa: CAIKGGPDTDTQYF
v_gene: TRBV18; abundance: -; d_gene: -; j_gene: TRBJ1-1; CDR3nt: TGTGCCAGCTCACCAACGTCGAACACTGAAGCTTTCTTT; CDR3aa: CASSPTSNTEAFF
v_gene: TRBV20-1; abundance: -; d_gene: TRBD1; j_gene: TRBJ1-5; CDR3nt: TGCAGTGCTGGGATAGGGGGCGATCAGCCCCAGCATTTT; CDR3aa: CSAGIGGDQPQHF
v_gene: TRBV11-2; abundance: once; d_gene: -; j_gene: TRBJ2-1; CDR3nt: TGTGCCAGCAGCCCTAATTACGGTGAGCAGTTCTTC; CDR3aa: CASSPNYGEQFF
v_gene: TRBV18; abundance: few; d_gene: -; j_gene: TRBJ2-2; CDR3nt: TGTGCCAGCTCAGTCGTGGACCTAGCAACGAACACCGGGGAGCTGTTTTTT; CDR3aa: CASSVVDLATNTGELFF
v_gene: TRBV6-1; abundance: -; d_gene: -; j_gene: TRBJ1-1; CDR3nt: TGTGCCAGCAGTGATAGAGTGGGCACTGAAGCTTTCTTT; CDR3aa: CASSDRVGTEAFF
v_gene: TRBV3-1; abundance: -; d_gene: TRBD2; j_gene: TRBJ2-7; CDR3nt: TGTGCCAGCAGCCAACAGACTAGCAACTACGAGCAGTACTTC; CDR3aa: CASSQQTSNYEQYF
v_gene: TRBV20-1; abundance: -; d_gene: -; j_gene: TRBJ2-4; CDR3nt: TGCAGTGCTGTACAGGGATACAAAAACATTCAGTACTTC; CDR3aa: CSAVQGYKNIQYF
v_gene: TRBV24-1; abundance: -; d_gene: -; j_gene: TRBJ1-3; CDR3nt: TGTGGGGGAGACGCCTACTCTGGAAACACCATATATTTT; CDR3aa: CGGDAYSGNTIYF